This T cell receptor (beta chain) was profiled in a study of blood T cell repertoires in COVID-19. Turning to the study itself: T cells, B-cell-depleted T cells, or PBMCs provided the cDNA or gDNA that served as material.

CDR1 SGHDT and CDR2 YYEEEE come from the germline V gene. The ends lost 4 bases at V and 2 bases at J; junction bases unmatched: 9. The CDR3 is 15 residues long. Repertoires were generated with immunoSEQ multiplex PCR, while TCRdb's copy carries only in-frame clones and drops some. The sample shows some 130,000 clones, about 70% of them seen only once. The sequenced sample was peripheral blood. The sequence was obtained from a woman in her seventies with acute or convalescent COVID-19. This sequence joins TRBV5-6 and TRBJ2-7; 7 positions agree with TRBD2. CDR3 nucleotide sequence: TGTGCCAGCAGCCCCGGTGCTAGCGGACCCTACGAGCAGTACTTC. Protein: CASSPGASGPYEQYF.